This paragraph covers one TCR beta chain sequence. Its antigen is not identified. Samples underwent the assay at deep level. Every subset had its genomic DNA shared out evenly among several immunoSEQ plates. Original methodology: Junction-only immunoSEQ data arrived without quality scores, meaning filtering differed. Measured with immunoSEQ multiplex PCR; TCRdb has only the in-frame clones, and not every one. V, J and clone size reflect that table, while D and trimming were determined from the DNA. Of about a million clones listed, approximately 80% are singletons. This sample was included in a study of shared clonotypes between healthy human individuals. General study results and limits: Four donors shared about 5% of their naive CD4 clonotypes.

The CDR3 has 17 residues. Germline lookup yields CDR1 SGHAT and CDR2 FQNNGV. The junction had 15 bases not matched to a gene; V was cut back by 0 bases and J by 11 bases. This TCR was recovered from a man aged 18 to 29 in good health. Some clones in this sample may be carry-over from other donors' samples. Sequenced sample: memory CD4+ T cells from PBMCs. Documented subset: CD45RA-negative fraction. The rearrangement joins TRBV11-2 to TRBJ2-3; 9 bases map to TRBD1. The CDR3: CASSLDKRTGAGEKQYF. The CDR3 nucleotides are TGTGCCAGCAGCTTAGATAAGCGGACAGGGGCAGGGGAAAAGCAGTATTTT. Supplemented by reference TRBV11-2 and TRBJ2-3, the full variable domain reads EAGVAQSPRYKIIEKRQSVAFWCNPISGHATLYWYQQILGQGPKLLIQFQNNGVVDDSQLPKDRFSAERLKGVDSTLKIQPAKLEDSAVYLCASSLDKRTGAGEKQYFGPGTRLTVL.